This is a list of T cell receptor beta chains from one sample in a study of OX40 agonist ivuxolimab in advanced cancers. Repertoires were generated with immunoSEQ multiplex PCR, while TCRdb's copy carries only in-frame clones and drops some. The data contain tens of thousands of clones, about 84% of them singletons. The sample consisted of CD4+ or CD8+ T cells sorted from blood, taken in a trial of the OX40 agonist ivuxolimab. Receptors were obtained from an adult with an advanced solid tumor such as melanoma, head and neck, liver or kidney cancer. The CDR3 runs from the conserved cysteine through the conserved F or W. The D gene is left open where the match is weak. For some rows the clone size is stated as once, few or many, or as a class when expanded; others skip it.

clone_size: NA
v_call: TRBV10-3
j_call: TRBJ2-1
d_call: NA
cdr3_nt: TGTGCCATCAGAGGAGTTGCGAAGAATGAGCAGTTCTTC
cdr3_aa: CAIRGVAKNEQFF

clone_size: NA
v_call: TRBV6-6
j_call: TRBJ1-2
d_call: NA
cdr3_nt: TGTGCCAGCAGTTATCGAGGGCCGTCGGGAGGCTACACCTTC
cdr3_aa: CASSYRGPSGGYTF

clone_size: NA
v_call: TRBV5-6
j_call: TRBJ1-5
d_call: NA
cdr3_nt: TGTGCCAGCAGCTTGGGGTCGGGACACCCTGATCAGCCCCAGCATTTT
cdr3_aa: CASSLGSGHPDQPQHF

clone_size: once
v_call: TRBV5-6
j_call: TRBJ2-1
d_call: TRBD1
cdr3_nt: TGTGCCAGCAGCACACGGTTCCAGGGGGCTGTGTTCTTC
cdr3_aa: CASSTRFQGAVFF

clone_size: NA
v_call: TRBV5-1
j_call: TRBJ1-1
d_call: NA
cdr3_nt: TGCGCCAGCAGCCGAAGCCTGAATGCCATTGAAGCTTTCTTT
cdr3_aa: CASSRSLNAIEAFF

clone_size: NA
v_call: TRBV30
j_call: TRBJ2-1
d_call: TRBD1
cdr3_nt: TGTGCCTGGAGTGGTGGGACAGGCTACAATGAGCAGTTCTTC
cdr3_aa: CAWSGGTGYNEQFF

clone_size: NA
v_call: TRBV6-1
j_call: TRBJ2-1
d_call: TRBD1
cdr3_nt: TGTGCCAGCAGTGGACAAGGCGGACAGGGATTTCGGAATGAGCAGTTCTTC
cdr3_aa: CASSGQGGQGFRNEQFF

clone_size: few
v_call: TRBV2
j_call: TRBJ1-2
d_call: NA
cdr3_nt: TGTGCCAGCAGTTACCGGGACATTAGTCTCTATGGCTACACCTTC
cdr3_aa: CASSYRDISLYGYTF

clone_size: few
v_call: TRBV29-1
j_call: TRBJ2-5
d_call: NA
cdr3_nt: TGCAGCGGAAGGGGGGGGGCAGTGGAGACCCAGTACTTC
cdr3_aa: CSGRGGAVETQYF

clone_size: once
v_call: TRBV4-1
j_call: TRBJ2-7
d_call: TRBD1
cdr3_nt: TGCGCCAGCAGCCAAGTCTCGGGACAGGGCTACGAGCAGTACTTC
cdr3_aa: CASSQVSGQGYEQYF

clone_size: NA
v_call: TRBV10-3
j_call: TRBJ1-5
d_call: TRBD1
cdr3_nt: TGTGCCATCTGGACAGGGTTGGGCAATCAGCCCCAGCATTTT
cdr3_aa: CAIWTGLGNQPQHF

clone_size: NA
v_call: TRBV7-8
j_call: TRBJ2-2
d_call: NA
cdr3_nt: TGTGCCAGCAGCTTAGGTGCGCCAGGGGACGGGGAGCTGTTTTTT
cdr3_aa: CASSLGAPGDGELFF

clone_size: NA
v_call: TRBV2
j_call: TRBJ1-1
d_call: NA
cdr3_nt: TGTGCCAGCATCGTTCAGGACGGTCTAGGAGCTTTCTTT
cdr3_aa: CASIVQDGLGAFF

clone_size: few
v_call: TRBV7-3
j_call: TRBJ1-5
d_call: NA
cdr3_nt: TGTGCCAGCAGCAAGATGACAGGAAGGAAACATTTT
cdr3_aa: CASSKMTGRKHF

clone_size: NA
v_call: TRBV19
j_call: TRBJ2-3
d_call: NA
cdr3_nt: TGTGCCAGTAGTATCGACCCTAGCACAGATACGCAGTATTTT
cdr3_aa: CASSIDPSTDTQYF

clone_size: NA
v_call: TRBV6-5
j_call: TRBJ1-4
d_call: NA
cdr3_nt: TGTGCCAGCAGTTACTCGGGCAGCGAGGAAAAACTGTTTTTT
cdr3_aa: CASSYSGSEEKLFF

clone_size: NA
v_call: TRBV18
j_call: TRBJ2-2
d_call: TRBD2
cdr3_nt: TGTGCCAGCTCACCACCGGCGAGCGGGGGGGCGAACACCGGGGAGCTGTTTTTT
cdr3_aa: CASSPPASGGANTGELFF

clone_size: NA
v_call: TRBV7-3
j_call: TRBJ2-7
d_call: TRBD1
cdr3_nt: TGTGCCAGCAGCTTTGGACAGGGCTCCTACGAGCAGTACTTC
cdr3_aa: CASSFGQGSYEQYF

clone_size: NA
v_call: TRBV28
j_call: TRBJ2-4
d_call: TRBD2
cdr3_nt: TGTGCCAGCAGTTGGGGGGGAGTAAACATTCAGTACTTC
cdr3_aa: CASSWGGVNIQYF

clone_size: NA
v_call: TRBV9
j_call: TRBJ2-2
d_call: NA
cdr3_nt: TGTGCCAGCAGCGTAGCCGGAACTAACACCGGGGAGCTGTTTTTT
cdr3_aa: CASSVAGTNTGELFF

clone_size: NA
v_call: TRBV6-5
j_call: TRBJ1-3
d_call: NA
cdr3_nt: TGTGCCAGCAGTTACTCCCAACAGGACTCTGGAAACACCATATATTTT
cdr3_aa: CASSYSQQDSGNTIYF

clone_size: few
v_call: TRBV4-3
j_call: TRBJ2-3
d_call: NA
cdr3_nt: TGCGCCAGCAGCCGAGAAGCAGGGGTGCCTAGCACAGATACGCAGTATTTT
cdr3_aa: CASSREAGVPSTDTQYF

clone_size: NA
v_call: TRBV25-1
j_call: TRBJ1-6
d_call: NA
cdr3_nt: TGTGCCAGCAGTGCCCTCCGTGGGGGAAATAATTCACCCCTCCACTTT
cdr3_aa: CASSALRGGNNSPLHF

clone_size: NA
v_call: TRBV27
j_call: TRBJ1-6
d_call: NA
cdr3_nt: TGTGCCAGCACCTTACGTCCAGGCAGTTCCCTCCACTTT
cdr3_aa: CASTLRPGSSLHF

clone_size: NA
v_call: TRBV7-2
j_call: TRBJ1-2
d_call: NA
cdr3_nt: TGTGCCAGCAGCTTAGAGTGGCAGGGCTCCCTCTATGGCTACACCTTC
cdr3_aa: CASSLEWQGSLYGYTF

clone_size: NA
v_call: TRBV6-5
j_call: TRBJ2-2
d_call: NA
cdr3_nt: TGTGCCAGCAGTTACAAAAGCGGCTACACCGGGGAGCTGTTTTTT
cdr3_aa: CASSYKSGYTGELFF

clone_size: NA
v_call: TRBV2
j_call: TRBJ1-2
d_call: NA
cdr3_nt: TGTGCCAGCAGTGTACAGGGAGGGCGGTATGGCTACACCTTC
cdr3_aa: CASSVQGGRYGYTF

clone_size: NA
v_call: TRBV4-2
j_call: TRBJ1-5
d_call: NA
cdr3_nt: TGTGCCAGCAGCCAAGAGGCGGCAGCCCGACAGCCCCAGCATTTT
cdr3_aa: CASSQEAAARQPQHF

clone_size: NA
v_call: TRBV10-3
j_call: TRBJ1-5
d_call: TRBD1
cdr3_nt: TGTGCCATCAGTGAATCACAGGGGAATCGTCAGCCCCAGCATTTT
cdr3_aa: CAISESQGNRQPQHF

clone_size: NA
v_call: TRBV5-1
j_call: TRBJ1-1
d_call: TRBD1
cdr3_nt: TGCGCCAGCAGCCTGACAGGGTTTGGCCCTGAAGCTTTCTTT
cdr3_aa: CASSLTGFGPEAFF

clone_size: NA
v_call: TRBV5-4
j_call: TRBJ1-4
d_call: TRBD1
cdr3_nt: TGTGCCAGCAGCTTCACGGCAGGGGGGACTGAAAAACTGTTTTTT
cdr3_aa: CASSFTAGGTEKLFF

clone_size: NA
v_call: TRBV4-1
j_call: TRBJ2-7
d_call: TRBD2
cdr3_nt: TGCGCCAGCAGCCAACAAGGGGCGGGGGGGCTCTACGAGCAGTACTTC
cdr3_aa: CASSQQGAGGLYEQYF

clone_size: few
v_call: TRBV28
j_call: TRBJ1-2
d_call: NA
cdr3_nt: TGTGCCAGCAATGCCGGGGACTATGGCTACACCTTC
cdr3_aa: CASNAGDYGYTF

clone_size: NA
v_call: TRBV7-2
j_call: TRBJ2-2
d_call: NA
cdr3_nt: TGTGCCAGCAGCTTAGTAGTTGGGGCCACGGGTCCCGGGGAGCTGTTTTTT
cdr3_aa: CASSLVVGATGPGELFF

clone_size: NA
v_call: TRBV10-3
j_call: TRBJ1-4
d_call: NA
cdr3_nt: TGTGCCATCAGTGACCTCCGGGACGGTGGGGAAAAACTGTTTTTT
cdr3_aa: CAISDLRDGGEKLFF

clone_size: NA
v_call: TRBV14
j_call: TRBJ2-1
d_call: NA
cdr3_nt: TGTGCCAGCAGCCAACAGACTAACAGGGTTCTCTACAATGAGCAGTTCTTC
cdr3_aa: CASSQQTNRVLYNEQFF

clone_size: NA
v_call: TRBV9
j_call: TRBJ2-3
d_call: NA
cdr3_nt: TGTGCCAGCAGCGTATCGGCAGATACGCAGTATTTT
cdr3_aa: CASSVSADTQYF

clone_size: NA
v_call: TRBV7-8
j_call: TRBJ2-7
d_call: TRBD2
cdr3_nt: TGTGCCAGCAGCTTAAGACTAGCGGGGGCCCACGAGCAGTACTTC
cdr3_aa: CASSLRLAGAHEQYF

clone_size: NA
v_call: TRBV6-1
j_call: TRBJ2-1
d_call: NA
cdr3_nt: TGTGCCAGCAGTGAAGCGGGCGGGTTATCTGAGCAGTTCTTC
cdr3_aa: CASSEAGGLSEQFF

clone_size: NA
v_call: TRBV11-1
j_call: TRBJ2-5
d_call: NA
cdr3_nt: TGTGCCAGCAGCTTCGAGGAGCTAAGAGAGACCCAGTACTTC
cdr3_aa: CASSFEELRETQYF

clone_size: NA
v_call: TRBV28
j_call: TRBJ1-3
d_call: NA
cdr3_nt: TGTGCCAGCAGTTTAGACGGCGGGGTTGGCTCTGGAAACACCATATATTTT
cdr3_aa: CASSLDGGVGSGNTIYF